Listed here is a single T cell receptor beta chain. With 60 Vbeta and 13 Jbeta primers, the PCR was carried out. Clones were read by immunoSEQ multiplex PCR, and TCRdb kept only the in-frame ones, dropping some. Here the sample spans 85,000 to 100,000 clones, 78% being singletons. The data originate from a study of cytomegalovirus exposure and HLA in healthy donors. Trimming stripped 6 bases from V and 2 bases from J, with 16 bases between. The CDR3 spans 15 residues. The germline CDR1 and CDR2 sequences are MGHRA and YSYEKL. The receptor was derived from a woman aged 40-49 years in good health and CMV-seropositive. The sequenced sample consisted of PBMCs. The chain couples TRBV4-1 to TRBJ1-2; tentatively, D is TRBD1 (5 bases). Here the CDR3 reads CASRGRGVGNYGYTF. CDR3 in DNA: TGCGCCAGCAGAGGGCGGGGGGTTGGAAACTATGGCTACACCTTC.